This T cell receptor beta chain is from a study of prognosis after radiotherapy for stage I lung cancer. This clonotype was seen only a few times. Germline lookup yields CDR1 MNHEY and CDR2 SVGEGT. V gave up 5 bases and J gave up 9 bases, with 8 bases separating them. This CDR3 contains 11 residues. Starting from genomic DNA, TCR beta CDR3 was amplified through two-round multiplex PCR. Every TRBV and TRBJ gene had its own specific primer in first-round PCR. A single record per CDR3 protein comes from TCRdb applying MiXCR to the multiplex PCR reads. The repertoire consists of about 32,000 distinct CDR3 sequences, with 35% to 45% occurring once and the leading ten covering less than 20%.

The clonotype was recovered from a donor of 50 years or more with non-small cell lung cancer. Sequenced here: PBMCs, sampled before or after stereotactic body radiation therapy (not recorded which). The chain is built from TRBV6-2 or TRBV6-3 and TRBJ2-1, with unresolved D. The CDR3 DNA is TGTGCCAGCAGTGCATACGGTGAGCAGTTCTTC. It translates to CASSAYGEQFF.